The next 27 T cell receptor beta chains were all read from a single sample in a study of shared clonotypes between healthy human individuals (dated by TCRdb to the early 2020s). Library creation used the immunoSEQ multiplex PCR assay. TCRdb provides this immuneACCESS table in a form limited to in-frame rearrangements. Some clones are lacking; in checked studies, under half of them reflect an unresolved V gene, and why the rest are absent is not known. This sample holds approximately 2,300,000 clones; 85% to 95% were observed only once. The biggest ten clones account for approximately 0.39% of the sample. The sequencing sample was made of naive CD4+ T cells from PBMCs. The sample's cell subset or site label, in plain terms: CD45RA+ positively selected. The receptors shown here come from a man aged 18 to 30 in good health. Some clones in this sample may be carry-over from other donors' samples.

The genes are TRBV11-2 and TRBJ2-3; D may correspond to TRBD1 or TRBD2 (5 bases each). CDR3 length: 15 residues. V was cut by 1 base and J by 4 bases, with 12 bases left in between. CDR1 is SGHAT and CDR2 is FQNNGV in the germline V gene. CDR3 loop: CASSLGGRGADTQYF. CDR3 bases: TGTGCCAGCAGCTTAGGGGGGAGAGGGGCAGATACGCAGTATTTT. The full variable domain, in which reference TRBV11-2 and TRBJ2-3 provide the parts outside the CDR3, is EAGVAQSPRYKIIEKRQSVAFWCNPISGHATLYWYQQILGQGPKLLIQFQNNGVVDDSQLPKDRFSAERLKGVDSTLKIQPAKLEDSAVYLCASSLGGRGADTQYFGPGTRLTVL.

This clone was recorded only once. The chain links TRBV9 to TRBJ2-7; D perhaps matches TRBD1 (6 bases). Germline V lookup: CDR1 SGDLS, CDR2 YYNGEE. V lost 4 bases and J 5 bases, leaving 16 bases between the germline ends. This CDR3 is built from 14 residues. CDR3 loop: CASSKQGFSDEQYF. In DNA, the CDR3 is TGTGCCAGCAGCAAACAGGGTTTTTCCGACGAGCAGTACTTC. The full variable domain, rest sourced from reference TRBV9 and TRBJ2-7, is DSGVTQTPKHLITATGQRVTLRCSPRSGDLSVYWYQQSLDQGLQFLIQYYNGEERAKGNILERFSAQQFPDLHSELNLSSLELGDSALYFCASSKQGFSDEQYFGPGTRLTVT.

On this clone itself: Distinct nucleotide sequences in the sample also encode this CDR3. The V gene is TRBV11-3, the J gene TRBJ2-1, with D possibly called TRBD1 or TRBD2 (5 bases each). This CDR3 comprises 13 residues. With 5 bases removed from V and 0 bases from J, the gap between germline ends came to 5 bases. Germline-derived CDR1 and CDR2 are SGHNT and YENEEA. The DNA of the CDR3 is TGTGCCAGCAGCGGGGGCTCCTACAATGAGCAGTTCTTC. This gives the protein CASSGGSYNEQFF.

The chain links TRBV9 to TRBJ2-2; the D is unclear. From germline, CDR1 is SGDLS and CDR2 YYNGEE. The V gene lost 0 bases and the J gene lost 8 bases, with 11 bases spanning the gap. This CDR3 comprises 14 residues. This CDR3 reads CASSVEVLRGELFF. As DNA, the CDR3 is TGTGCCAGCAGCGTAGAGGTCCTCAGAGGGGAGCTGTTTTTT.

The CDR3 region is CASSLTYGKTYEQYF. The CDR3 nucleotides read TGTGCCAGCAGCTTAACCTACGGGAAAACCTACGAGCAGTACTTC. The chain joins TRBV7-9 to TRBJ2-7; maybe TRBD2 (5 bases). CDR1 SEHNR and CDR2 FQNEAQ come from the germline V gene (reference sequence). The V end was cut by 2 bases, the J end by 2 bases, with 13 bases between. The CDR3 consists of 15 residues.

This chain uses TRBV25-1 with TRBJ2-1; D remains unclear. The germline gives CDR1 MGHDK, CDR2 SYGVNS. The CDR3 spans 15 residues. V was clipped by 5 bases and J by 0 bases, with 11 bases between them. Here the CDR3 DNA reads TGTGCCAGCAGTAATTCGGGCGGCTCCTACAATGAGCAGTTCTTC. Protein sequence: CASSNSGGSYNEQFF.

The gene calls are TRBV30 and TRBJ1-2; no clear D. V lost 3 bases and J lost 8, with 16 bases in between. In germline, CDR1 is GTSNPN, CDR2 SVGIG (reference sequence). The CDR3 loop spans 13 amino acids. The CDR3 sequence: CAWSYGENYGYTF. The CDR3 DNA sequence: TGTGCCTGGAGCTACGGGGAGAATTACGGCTACACCTTC.

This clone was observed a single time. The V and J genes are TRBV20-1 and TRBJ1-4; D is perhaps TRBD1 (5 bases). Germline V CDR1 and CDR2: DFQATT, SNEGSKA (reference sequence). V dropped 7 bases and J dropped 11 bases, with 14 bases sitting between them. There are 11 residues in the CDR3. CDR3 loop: CSVSLGEKLFF. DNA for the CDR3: TGCAGTGTGAGCCTAGGGGAGAAACTGTTTTTT.

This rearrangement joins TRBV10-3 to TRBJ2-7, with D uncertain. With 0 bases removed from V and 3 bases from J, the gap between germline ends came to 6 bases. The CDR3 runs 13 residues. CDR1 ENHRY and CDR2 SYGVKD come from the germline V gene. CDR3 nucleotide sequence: TGTGCCATCAGTGAGTCTAATATCTACGAGCAGTACTTC. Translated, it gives CAISESNIYEQYF.

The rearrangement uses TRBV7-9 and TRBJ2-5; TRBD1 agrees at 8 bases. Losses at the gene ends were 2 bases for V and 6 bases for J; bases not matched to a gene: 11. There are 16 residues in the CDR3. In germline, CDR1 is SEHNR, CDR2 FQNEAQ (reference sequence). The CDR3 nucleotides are TGTGCCAGCAGCTTACTCCCACAGGGGGTAGCTCAGACCCAGTACTTC. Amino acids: CASSLLPQGVAQTQYF.

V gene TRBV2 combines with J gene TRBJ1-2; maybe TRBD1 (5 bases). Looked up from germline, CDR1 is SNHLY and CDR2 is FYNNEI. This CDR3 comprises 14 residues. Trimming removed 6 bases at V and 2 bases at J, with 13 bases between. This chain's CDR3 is CASRRGGQNYGYTF. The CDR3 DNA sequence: TGTGCCAGCAGGAGGGGAGGGCAGAACTATGGCTACACCTTC.

The CDR3 here is CASSLAGQGTYEQYF. Written as DNA, the CDR3 is TGTGCCAGCAGCTTGGCCGGGCAGGGGACCTACGAGCAGTACTTC. V gene TRBV5-6 combines with J gene TRBJ2-7, with a tentative D call TRBD1 (6 bases). Trimming left V 0 bases short and J 2 bases short, with 12 bases between. CDR1 and CDR2 (germline): SGHDT, YYEEEE. The CDR3 is 15 amino acids.

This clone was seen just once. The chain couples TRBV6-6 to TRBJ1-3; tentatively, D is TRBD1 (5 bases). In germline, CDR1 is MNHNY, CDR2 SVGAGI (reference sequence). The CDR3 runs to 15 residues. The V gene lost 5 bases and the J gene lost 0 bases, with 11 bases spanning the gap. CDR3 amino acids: CASSHRTNSGNTIYF. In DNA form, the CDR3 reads TGTGCCAGCAGTCACAGGACAAACTCTGGAAACACCATATATTTT.

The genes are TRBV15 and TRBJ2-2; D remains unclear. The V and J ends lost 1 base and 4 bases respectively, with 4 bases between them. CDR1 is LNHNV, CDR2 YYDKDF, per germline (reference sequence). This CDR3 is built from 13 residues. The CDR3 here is CATSRVITGELFF. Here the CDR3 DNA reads TGTGCCACCAGCAGAGTAATCACCGGGGAGCTGTTTTTT.

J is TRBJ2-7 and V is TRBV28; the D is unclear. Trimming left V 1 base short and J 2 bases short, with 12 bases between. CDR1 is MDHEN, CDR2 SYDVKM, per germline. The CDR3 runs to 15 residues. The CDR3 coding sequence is TGTGCCAGCAGTTTATCTGGGTTAGGAACCTACGAGCAGTACTTC. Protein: CASSLSGLGTYEQYF.

This CDR3 reads CSVGQGERGYTF. The CDR3 DNA follows: TGCAGCGTGGGACAGGGGGAGCGAGGCTACACCTTC. V gene TRBV29-1 combines with J gene TRBJ1-2, with 11 bases matching TRBD1. CDR3 length equals 12 residues. Unmatched junction bases numbered 5, after V lost 6 bases and J lost 8 bases. Germline V gives CDR1 SQVTM, CDR2 ANQGSEA.

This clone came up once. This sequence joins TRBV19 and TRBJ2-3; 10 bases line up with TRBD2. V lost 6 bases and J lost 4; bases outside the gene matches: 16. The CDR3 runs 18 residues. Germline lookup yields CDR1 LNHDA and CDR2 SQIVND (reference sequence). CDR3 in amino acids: CASSILAGVKWNADTQYF. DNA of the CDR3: TGTGCCAGTAGCATTCTAGCGGGAGTTAAGTGGAACGCAGATACGCAGTATTTT.

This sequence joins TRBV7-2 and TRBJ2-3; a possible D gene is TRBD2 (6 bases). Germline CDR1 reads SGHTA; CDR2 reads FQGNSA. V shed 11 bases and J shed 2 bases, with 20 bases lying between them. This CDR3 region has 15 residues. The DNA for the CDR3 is TGTGCCTCCCTCCCGTCTAGCGCTAACACAGATACGCAGTATTTT. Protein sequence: CASLPSSANTDTQYF.

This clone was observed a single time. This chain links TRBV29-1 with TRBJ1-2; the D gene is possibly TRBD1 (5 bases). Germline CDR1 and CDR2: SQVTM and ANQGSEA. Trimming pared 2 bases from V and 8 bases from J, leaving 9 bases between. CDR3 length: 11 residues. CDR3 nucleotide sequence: TGCAGCGTTGAACCGGGGCACGGCTACACCTTC. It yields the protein CSVEPGHGYTF. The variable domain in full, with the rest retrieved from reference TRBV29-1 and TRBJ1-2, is SAVISQKPSRDICQRGTSLTIQCQVDSQVTMMFWYRQQPGQSLTLIATANQGSEATYESGFVIDKFPISRPNLTFSTLTVSNMSPEDSSIYLCSVEPGHGYTFGSGTRLTVV.

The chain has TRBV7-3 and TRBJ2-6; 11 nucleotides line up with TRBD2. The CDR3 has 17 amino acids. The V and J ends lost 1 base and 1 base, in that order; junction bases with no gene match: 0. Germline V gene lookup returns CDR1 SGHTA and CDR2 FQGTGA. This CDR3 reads CASSLIAGGSGANVLTF. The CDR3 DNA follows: TGTGCCAGCAGCTTAATAGCGGGAGGGTCTGGGGCCAACGTCCTGACTTTC. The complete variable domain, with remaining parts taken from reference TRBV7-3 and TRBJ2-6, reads GAGVSQTPSNKVTEKGKYVELRCDPISGHTALYWYRQSLGQGPEFLIYFQGTGAADDSGLPNDRFFAVRPEGSVSTLKIQRTERGDSAVYLCASSLIAGGSGANVLTFGAGSRLTVL.

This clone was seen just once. The CDR3 loop is CASSQGDRVGYGYTF. CDR3 nucleotides: TGCGCCAGCAGCCAAGGAGACAGGGTTGGCTATGGCTACACCTTC. The V and J genes are TRBV4-3 and TRBJ1-2, with TRBD1 identical over 7 bases. The germline gives CDR1 LGHNA, CDR2 YSLEER. The CDR3 contains 15 residues. Trimming removed 1 base from V and 4 bases from J; junction bases left unmatched: 6.

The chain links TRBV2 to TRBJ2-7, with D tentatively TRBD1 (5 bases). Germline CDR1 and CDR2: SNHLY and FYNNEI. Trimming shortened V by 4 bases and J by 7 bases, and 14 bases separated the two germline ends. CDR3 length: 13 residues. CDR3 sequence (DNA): TGTGCCAGCAGTGTAGTTAGTAAGGGGGAGCAGTACTTC. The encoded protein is CASSVVSKGEQYF.

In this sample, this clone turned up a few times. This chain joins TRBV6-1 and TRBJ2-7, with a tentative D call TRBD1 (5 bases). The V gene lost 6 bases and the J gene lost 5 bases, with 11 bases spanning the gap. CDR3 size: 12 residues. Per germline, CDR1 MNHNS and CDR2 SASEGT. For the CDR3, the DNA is TGTGCCAGCAGCCAGGGCGGCGACGAGCAGTACTTC. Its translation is CASSQGGDEQYF.

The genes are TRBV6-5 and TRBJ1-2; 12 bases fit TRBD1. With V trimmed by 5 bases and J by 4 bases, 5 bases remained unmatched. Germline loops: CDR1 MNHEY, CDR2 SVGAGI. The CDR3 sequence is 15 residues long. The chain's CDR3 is CASSTGTGGSYGYTF. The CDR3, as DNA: TGTGCCAGCAGTACTGGGACAGGGGGCAGCTATGGCTACACCTTC.

In DNA form, the CDR3 reads TGTGCCAGTAGTAGTCCCTACAATGAGCAGTTCTTC. It translates to CASSSPYNEQFF. The chain uses TRBV19 and TRBJ2-1; D is ambiguous. The CDR3 runs 12 residues. V dropped 4 bases and J dropped 2 bases, with 3 bases sitting between them. Looked up from germline, CDR1 is LNHDA and CDR2 is SQIVND (reference sequence). The whole variable domain, filled in from reference TRBV19 and TRBJ2-1, reads DGGITQSPKYLFRKEGQNVTLSCEQNLNHDAMYWYRQDPGQGLRLIYYSQIVNDFQKGDIAEGYSVSREKKESFPLTVTSAQKNPTAFYLCASSSPYNEQFFGPGTRLTVL.

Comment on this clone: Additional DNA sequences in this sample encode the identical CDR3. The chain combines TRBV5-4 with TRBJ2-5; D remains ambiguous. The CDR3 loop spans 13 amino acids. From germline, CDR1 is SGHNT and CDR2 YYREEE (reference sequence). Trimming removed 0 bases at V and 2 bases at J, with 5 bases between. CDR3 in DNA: TGTGCCAGCAGCTTGGGGGCACAAGAGACCCAGTACTTC. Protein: CASSLGAQETQYF.

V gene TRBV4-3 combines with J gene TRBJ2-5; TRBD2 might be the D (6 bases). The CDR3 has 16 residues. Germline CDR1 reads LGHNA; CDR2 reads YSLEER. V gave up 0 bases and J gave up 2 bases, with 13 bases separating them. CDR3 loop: CASSQEVAGLQETQYF. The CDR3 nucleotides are TGCGCCAGCAGCCAAGAAGTGGCGGGGTTGCAAGAGACCCAGTACTTC.